This T cell receptor (beta chain) was profiled in a study of long-term antiretroviral therapy in people with HIV. The overall study: There is a gap of about a decade between the earliest samples and the later 2015 immediate-ART recommendation.

This CDR3 spans 13 amino acids. Germline V gene sequence: CDR1 LNHDA, CDR2 SQIVND (reference sequence). The ends were cut back, 5 bases at V and 4 bases at J, with 12 bases in the middle. Version v3.0 of the immunoSEQ assay ran at survey level. This table comes from immunoSEQ multiplex PCR, and its TCRdb copy is limited to in-frame clones, with some not included. Of approximately 26,000 clones in the sample, over 85% were seen once. Source: unsorted PBMCs, taken 1.8 years after starting antiretroviral therapy. This TCR derives from a woman aged 18-35 years with HIV. This rearrangement joins TRBV19 to TRBJ2-7, with D uncertain. The CDR3 DNA sequence: TGTGCCAGTAGTCTAACCCATTGGTACGAGCAGTACTTC. It translates to CASSLTHWYEQYF.